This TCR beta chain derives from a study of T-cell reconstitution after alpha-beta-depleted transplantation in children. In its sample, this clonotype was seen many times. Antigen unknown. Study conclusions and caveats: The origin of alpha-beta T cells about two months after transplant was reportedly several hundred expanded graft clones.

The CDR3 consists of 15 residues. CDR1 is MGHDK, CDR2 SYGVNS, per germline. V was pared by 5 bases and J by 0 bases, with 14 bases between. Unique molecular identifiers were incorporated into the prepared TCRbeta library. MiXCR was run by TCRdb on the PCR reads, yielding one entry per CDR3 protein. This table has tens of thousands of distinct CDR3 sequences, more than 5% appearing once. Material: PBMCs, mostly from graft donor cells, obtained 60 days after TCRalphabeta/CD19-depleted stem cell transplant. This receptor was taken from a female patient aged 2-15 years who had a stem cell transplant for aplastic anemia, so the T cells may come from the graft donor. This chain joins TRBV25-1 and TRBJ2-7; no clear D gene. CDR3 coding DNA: TGTGCCAGCAGTATCACGCGCCTTAGCTCCTACGAGCAGTACTTC. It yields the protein CASSITRLSSYEQYF.